These T cell receptor beta chains were read from a single sample in a study of control samples from healthy donors and cancer patients. TCRdb's table, derived via immunoSEQ multiplex PCR, lists solely in-frame clones and lacks some. Of just under 75,000 clones in the sample, more than 75% were seen once. The specimen was blood. The receptor set was obtained from a woman aged 45-59 years in good health. The CDR3 runs from the conserved cysteine through the conserved F or W. The order of the fields is D gene, V gene, clone size, J gene, CDR3 protein, CDR3 DNA. D genes are given only for firm matches. Rows may omit the clone size; those that give it use once, few, many or a size class.

d_gene: -; v_gene: TRBV3-1/TRBV3-2; abundance: -; j_gene: TRBJ2-7; CDR3aa: CASESGGLGLYF; CDR3nt: TGTGCCAGCGAGTCGGGGGGCCTCGGCCTGTACTTC
d_gene: -; v_gene: TRBV9; abundance: -; j_gene: TRBJ2-7; CDR3aa: CASSVGGSSYEQYF; CDR3nt: TGTGCCAGCAGCGTAGGGGGGAGCTCCTACGAGCAGTACTTC
d_gene: -; v_gene: TRBV30; abundance: -; j_gene: TRBJ2-7; CDR3aa: CAWRVAGLGEQYF; CDR3nt: TGTGCCTGGAGGGTCGCAGGGCTCGGGGAGCAGTACTTC
d_gene: TRBD2; v_gene: TRBV5-6; abundance: -; j_gene: TRBJ2-1; CDR3aa: CASNGMGLAGIFNEQFF; CDR3nt: TGTGCCAGCAACGGAATGGGGCTAGCGGGAATCTTCAATGAGCAGTTCTTC
d_gene: -; v_gene: TRBV7-8; abundance: once; j_gene: TRBJ1-5; CDR3aa: CASSLATGNQPQHF; CDR3nt: TGTGCCAGCAGCTTAGCGACAGGTAATCAGCCCCAGCATTTT
d_gene: TRBD1; v_gene: TRBV6-1; abundance: -; j_gene: TRBJ2-1; CDR3aa: CASSELARQGRNEQFF; CDR3nt: TGTGCCAGCAGTGAACTCGCTAGACAGGGTCGAAATGAGCAGTTCTTC
d_gene: -; v_gene: TRBV4-1; abundance: -; j_gene: TRBJ1-2; CDR3aa: CASSLDPGVANYGYTF; CDR3nt: TGCGCCAGCAGCCTCGATCCCGGGGTAGCTAACTATGGCTACACCTTC
d_gene: TRBD2; v_gene: TRBV6-1; abundance: -; j_gene: TRBJ2-3; CDR3aa: CASSVASGSIGPDTQYF; CDR3nt: TGTGCCAGCAGTGTCGCTAGCGGGAGTATAGGGCCAGATACGCAGTATTTT
d_gene: -; v_gene: TRBV7-9; abundance: -; j_gene: TRBJ2-1; CDR3aa: CASSPTGTYVTFEQFF; CDR3nt: TGTGCCAGCAGCCCAACCGGCACATACGTTACGTTTGAGCAGTTCTTC
d_gene: -; v_gene: TRBV5-1; abundance: -; j_gene: TRBJ2-2; CDR3aa: CATSRGDSGHTGELFF; CDR3nt: TGCGCCACCTCGAGGGGGGACTCCGGTCACACCGGGGAGCTGTTTTTT
d_gene: -; v_gene: TRBV28; abundance: -; j_gene: TRBJ2-1; CDR3aa: CATGGKGTMKQFF; CDR3nt: TGTGCCACCGGGGGAAAGGGAACAATGAAGCAGTTCTTC
d_gene: TRBD2; v_gene: TRBV28; abundance: -; j_gene: TRBJ2-7; CDR3aa: CASSRGWMELAEDSSGSYEQYF; CDR3nt: TGTGCCAGCAGCCGGGGATGGATGGAACTAGCGGAGGATTCAAGCGGTTCCTACGAGCAGTACTTC
d_gene: -; v_gene: TRBV9; abundance: -; j_gene: TRBJ2-7; CDR3aa: CASSVAPTLSYEQYF; CDR3nt: TGTGCCAGCAGCGTAGCTCCAACCCTCTCCTACGAGCAGTACTTC
d_gene: -; v_gene: TRBV5-1; abundance: -; j_gene: TRBJ1-1; CDR3aa: CASSLASGPQGEAFF; CDR3nt: TGCGCCAGCAGCTTGGCCTCTGGCCCGCAGGGAGAGGCTTTCTTT
d_gene: -; v_gene: TRBV5-1; abundance: -; j_gene: TRBJ2-3; CDR3aa: CASSSNTDTQYF; CDR3nt: TGCGCCAGCAGCTCCAACACAGATACGCAGTATTTT
d_gene: -; v_gene: TRBV3-1/TRBV3-2; abundance: -; j_gene: TRBJ1-2; CDR3aa: CASSQVGMGGYTF; CDR3nt: TGTGCCAGCAGCCAGGTGGGCATGGGTGGCTACACCTTC
d_gene: -; v_gene: TRBV6-6; abundance: -; j_gene: TRBJ1-1; CDR3aa: CASTYTGNLNTEAFF; CDR3nt: TGTGCCAGCACCTACACCGGGAATCTGAACACTGAAGCTTTCTTT
d_gene: -; v_gene: TRBV25-1; abundance: -; j_gene: TRBJ1-2; CDR3aa: CASSLSHLYGYTF; CDR3nt: TGTGCCAGCAGTCTGTCGCACCTCTATGGCTACACCTTC
d_gene: -; v_gene: TRBV7-8; abundance: few; j_gene: TRBJ1-2; CDR3aa: CASSLGSVLYGYTF; CDR3nt: TGTGCCAGCAGCTTAGGGTCGGTTCTCTATGGCTACACCTTC
d_gene: -; v_gene: TRBV3-1/TRBV3-2; abundance: few; j_gene: TRBJ1-1; CDR3aa: CASSQRSGRNEAFF; CDR3nt: TGTGCCAGCAGCCAACGATCAGGCAGAAATGAAGCTTTCTTT
d_gene: -; v_gene: TRBV9; abundance: -; j_gene: TRBJ2-7; CDR3aa: CASSPEVGTSYEQYF; CDR3nt: TGTGCCAGCAGCCCAGAGGTCGGGACGTCCTACGAGCAGTACTTC
d_gene: -; v_gene: TRBV6-4; abundance: -; j_gene: TRBJ1-4; CDR3aa: CAIPHRATDEKLFF; CDR3nt: TGTGCCATCCCACACAGGGCTACGGATGAAAAACTGTTTTTT
d_gene: -; v_gene: TRBV6-5; abundance: -; j_gene: TRBJ2-1; CDR3aa: CASTLVGGAGNEQFF; CDR3nt: TGTGCCAGCACTTTGGTAGGGGGGGCCGGGAATGAGCAGTTCTTC
d_gene: TRBD1; v_gene: TRBV5-6; abundance: once; j_gene: TRBJ1-6; CDR3aa: CASSRTPGQGYSPLHF; CDR3nt: TGTGCCAGCAGCCGTACTCCGGGACAGGGTTATTCACCCCTCCACTTT
d_gene: -; v_gene: TRBV12-3/TRBV12-4; abundance: -; j_gene: TRBJ2-7; CDR3aa: CASGGSGHEQYF; CDR3nt: TGTGCCAGCGGGGGGTCGGGCCACGAGCAGTACTTC
d_gene: -; v_gene: TRBV6-6; abundance: -; j_gene: TRBJ2-1; CDR3aa: CASSYGEPRVFF; CDR3nt: TGTGCCAGCAGTTACGGCGAGCCCCGTGTGTTCTTC
d_gene: -; v_gene: TRBV6-6; abundance: -; j_gene: TRBJ2-7; CDR3aa: CASSYSEAYEQYF; CDR3nt: TGTGCCAGCAGTTACTCGGAGGCCTACGAGCAGTACTTC
d_gene: TRBD2; v_gene: TRBV6-4; abundance: once; j_gene: TRBJ2-1; CDR3aa: CASSAGTSEHEQFF; CDR3nt: TGTGCCAGCAGTGCCGGGACTAGCGAGCATGAGCAGTTCTTC
d_gene: -; v_gene: TRBV5-1; abundance: -; j_gene: TRBJ2-1; CDR3aa: CASSPVQLPPNEQFF; CDR3nt: TGCGCCAGCAGCCCGGTCCAGCTTCCGCCGAATGAGCAGTTCTTC
d_gene: -; v_gene: TRBV15; abundance: -; j_gene: TRBJ2-1; CDR3aa: CATSRDNLIYNEQFF; CDR3nt: TGTGCCACCAGCAGAGATAATCTAATCTACAATGAGCAGTTCTTC
d_gene: TRBD2; v_gene: TRBV9; abundance: -; j_gene: TRBJ2-1; CDR3aa: CASSPGLAGAYNEQFF; CDR3nt: TGTGCCAGCAGCCCGGGACTAGCGGGGGCCTACAATGAGCAGTTCTTC